This T cell receptor beta chain was observed in a study of cytomegalovirus exposure and HLA in healthy donors. Assay used: immunoSEQ multiplex PCR; TCRdb lists only in-frame clones, some missing. The table records approximately 140,000 clones, more than 75% of them present only once. Germline V gene lookup returns CDR1 MNHEY and CDR2 SMNVEV (reference sequence). The CDR3 has 14 amino acids. V was pared by 5 bases and J by 7 bases, with 8 bases of the junction left unmatched. The sequence came from a young man in good health and CMV-seropositive. The chain recombines TRBV27 with TRBJ1-2; 9 nucleotides align to TRBD1. The sequencing sample was made of PBMCs. The CDR3 region is CASSPHRGQGGYTF. The CDR3 region has the DNA TGTGCCAGCAGTCCCCACAGGGGGCAAGGTGGCTACACCTTC.